This T cell receptor beta chain is drawn from a study of CD8+ T cells in alopecia areata. Sequencing relied on a cDNA template that was reverse transcribed from extracted RNA. Measured with immunoSEQ multiplex PCR; TCRdb has only the in-frame clones, and not every one. This table has 170,000 or so clones, just under 60% appearing once. This clone was observed a few times. The clonotype was recovered from a human donor with alopecia areata. The specimen was CD4+ T cells sorted from blood, collected at week 0.

The chain's CDR3 is CSVVVGNIQYF. The CDR3 nucleotides read TGCAGCGTTGTTGTAGGAAACATTCAGTACTTC. The V gene is TRBV29-1, the J gene TRBJ2-4; no clear D gene. V shed 4 bases and J shed 6 bases, with 7 bases lying between them. CDR1 and CDR2 (germline): SQVTM, ANQGSEA. The CDR3 consists of 11 residues.